This paragraph reports one T cell receptor beta chain. Its antigen is unidentified. J gave up 2 bases and V 2 bases, and 3 bases lay outside the gene matches. The CDR3 loop spans 15 amino acids. Germline V gives CDR1 MNHEY, CDR2 SVGAGI. The data belong to a study of vaccination effects on CD4 cells after COVID-19. At the level of the study: For each well, 1.5 million to 2 million PBMC were cultured with around 9.8 IU/ml IL-2 and around 10 ug/ml peptides. Findings and limits, study-wide: Convalescent patients numbered few in the study; early post-infection timepoints were missing entirely. Infection- and vaccine-induced clones contracted markedly late after vaccination.

Sequencing was performed with immunoSEQ multiplex PCR; in TCRdb, only in-frame clones are kept and a portion is missing. The sample records more than 35,000 clones, about 81% being singletons. CD4+ T cell isolation took place after more than eight days of culture. This chain uses TRBV6-5 with TRBJ1-1; 9 bases line up with TRBD1. The receptor's source is a human donor who received a COVID-19 vaccine. This specimen consisted of CD4+ T cells from PBMCs cultured without peptide, obtained before COVID-19 vaccination. The CDR3 DNA sequence: TGTGCCAGCAGTTACAAGACAGGGGGTAACACTGAAGCTTTCTTT. Protein: CASSYKTGGNTEAFF.